This TCR beta chain was captured in a study of early T cells in non-severe SARS-CoV-2 infection. Trimming removed 3 bases from V and 0 bases from J, with 7 bases in between. CDR1 is SEHNR, CDR2 FQNEAQ, per germline (reference sequence). The CDR3 runs 14 residues. Individual cDNA molecules were tagged with unique molecular identifiers, the study reported. From the 5' RACE reads, TCRdb called clonotypes with MiXCR, one entry per CDR3 protein. The profile shows around 30,000 distinct CDR3 sequences, about 5.3% of them singletons. This clonotype came up many times. The conserved phenylalanine or tryptophan is not found at the CDR3 terminus, so this likely reflects a read error.

This sequence joins TRBV7-9 and TRBJ2-3; D not resolved. The clonotype was recovered from an adult who was a healthcare worker with PCR-confirmed SARS-CoV-2 infection or an uninfected control (not recorded which). The sequenced material came from whole blood. The CDR3 region is CASSFAFSTDTQYL. The CDR3 nucleotides read TGTGCCAGCAGCTTCGCGTTCAGCACAGATACGCAGTATCTT.